One sample yielded the 8 T cell receptor beta chains listed below, sequenced in a study of blood T cell repertoires in COVID-19. Assay used: immunoSEQ multiplex PCR; TCRdb lists only in-frame clones, some missing. The table includes fewer than 300,000 clones, approximately 90% detected once. The specimen sequenced was PBMCs or T cells enriched from blood (not recorded which). The receptors were sampled from a man aged 40-50 years who had recovered from COVID-19.

The chain employs TRBV14 and TRBJ1-5; 9 nucleotides match TRBD1. Trimming removed 3 bases from V and 4 bases from J; junction bases left unmatched: 4. The V gene's germline CDR1 is SGHDN and CDR2 FVKESK. The CDR3 is made up of 15 amino acids. The DNA of the CDR3 is TGTGCCAGCAGCCACGGGACAGGGCAGAATCAGCCCCAGCATTTT. Protein sequence: CASSHGTGQNQPQHF.

The chain recombines TRBV6-6 with TRBJ2-1; TRBD1 matches 11 bases. This CDR3 spans 18 amino acids. The germline gives CDR1 MNHNY, CDR2 SVGAGI (reference sequence). Losses at the gene ends were 5 bases for V and 6 bases for J; bases not matched to a gene: 15. The CDR3 spells CASSPTGTGGPYSNEQFF. Written as DNA, the CDR3 is TGTGCCAGCAGTCCTACCGGGACAGGGGGACCGTACAGCAATGAGCAGTTCTTC.

This clone has only one observation. This sequence joins TRBV30 and TRBJ2-2; 8 positions match TRBD2. The J segment lost 4 bases and the V segment lost 0 bases, leaving 10 bases of the junction unmatched. In germline, CDR1 is GTSNPN, CDR2 SVGIG (reference sequence). The CDR3 consists of 17 residues. CDR3 sequence (DNA): TGTGCCTGGAGTGTACCCCCCCACGGGGGGGCCACCGGGGAGCTGTTTTTT. Encoded protein: CAWSVPPHGGATGELFF.

The rearrangement joins TRBV6-5 to TRBJ1-3; D is undetermined. From germline, CDR1 is MNHEY and CDR2 SVGAGI. This CDR3 contains 15 residues. V was cut by 6 bases and J by 0 bases, with 12 bases left in between. Here the CDR3 reads CASRPDLHSGNTIYF. CDR3 DNA: TGTGCCAGCAGGCCGGACTTGCACTCTGGAAACACCATATATTTT.

The chain recombines TRBV5-3 with TRBJ2-7; 9 positions agree with TRBD1. TRBV5-3 is treated as an ORF (open reading frame) with a function not yet certain. This CDR3 has 14 amino acids. The junction had 7 bases not matched to a gene; V was cut back by 4 bases and J by 5 bases. CDR3: CARSQGQGQHEQYF. The CDR3 DNA reads TGTGCCAGAAGCCAGGGACAGGGTCAGCACGAGCAGTACTTC.

The chain carries TRBV21-1 and TRBJ2-7; the table assigns TRBD2, which was not confirmed against the DNA. TRBV21-1 constitutes a pseudogene. The CDR3 spans 20 residues. The CDR3 sequence is CASSKRGPRQGLAQPYEQYF. CDR3 coding DNA: TGTGCCAGCAGCAAAAGGGGGCCGCGACAGGGACTAGCTCAGCCCTACGAGCAGTACTTC.

V gene TRBV2 combines with J gene TRBJ2-7; 9 positions agree with TRBD1. The germline V gene encodes CDR1 SNHLY and CDR2 FYNNEI. With V trimmed by 5 bases and J by 4 bases, 6 bases remained unmatched. The CDR3 has 14 residues. As DNA, the CDR3 is TGTGCCAGCAGTTCGGGACAGGGTTTGTACGAGCAGTACTTC. It translates to CASSSGQGLYEQYF. Filled out from reference TRBV2 and TRBJ2-7, the complete variable domain reads EPEVTQTPSHQVTQMGQEVILRCVPISNHLYFYWYRQILGQKVEFLVSFYNNEISEKSEIFDDQFSVERPDGSNFTLKIRSTKLEDSAMYFCASSSGQGLYEQYFGPGTRLTVT.

The V and J genes are TRBV3-1 (or the pseudogene TRBV3-2) and TRBJ1-3; D is ambiguous. The CDR3 totals 15 residues. Trimming cost V 3 bases and J 0 bases, with 9 bases left between them. Germline V gene sequence: CDR1 LGHDT, CDR2 YNNKEL (reference sequence). CDR3 sequence: CASSHGPNSGNTIYF. The CDR3 bases are TGTGCCAGCAGCCATGGGCCTAACTCTGGAAACACCATATATTTT.